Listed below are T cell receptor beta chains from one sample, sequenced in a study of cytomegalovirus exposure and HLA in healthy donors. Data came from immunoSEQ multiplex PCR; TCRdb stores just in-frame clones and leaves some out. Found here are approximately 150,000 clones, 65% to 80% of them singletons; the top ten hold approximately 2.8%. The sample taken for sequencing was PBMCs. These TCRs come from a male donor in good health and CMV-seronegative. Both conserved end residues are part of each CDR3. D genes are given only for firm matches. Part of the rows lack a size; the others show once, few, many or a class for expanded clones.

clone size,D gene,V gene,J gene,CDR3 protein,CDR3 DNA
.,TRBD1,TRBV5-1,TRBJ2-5,CASVPQGAGETQYF,TGCGCCAGCGTACCACAGGGGGCTGGGGAGACCCAGTACTTC
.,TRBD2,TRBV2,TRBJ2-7,CAIGTSGVPYEQYF,TGTGCCATCGGGACTAGCGGGGTTCCCTACGAGCAGTACTTC
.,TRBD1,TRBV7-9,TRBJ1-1,CASSLWDRSNTEAFF,TGTGCCAGCAGCTTATGGGACAGGTCGAACACTGAAGCTTTCTTT
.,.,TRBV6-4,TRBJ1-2,CASSSGRGGYTF,TGTGCCAGCAGTTCTGGGAGGGGTGGCTACACCTTC
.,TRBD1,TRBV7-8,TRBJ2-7,CASSSPPYGTDTYEQYF,TGTGCCAGCAGCTCACCTCCTTACGGGACAGACACCTACGAGCAGTACTTC
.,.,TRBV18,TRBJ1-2,CASSRDSLGDYGYTF,TGTGCCAGCTCACGTGACTCCTTAGGGGACTATGGCTACACCTTC
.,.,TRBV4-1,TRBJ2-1,CASSQSPYNEQFF,TGCGCCAGCAGCCAAAGCCCATACAATGAGCAGTTCTTC
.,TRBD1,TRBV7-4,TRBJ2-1,CASSYRDRGYNEQFF,TGTGCCAGCAGCTACCGGGACAGGGGATACAATGAGCAGTTCTTC
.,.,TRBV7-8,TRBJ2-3,CASSPRYTDTQYF,TGTGCCAGCAGCCCCCGGTACACAGATACGCAGTATTTT
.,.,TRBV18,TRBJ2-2,CASSPRPEKNTGELFF,TGTGCCAGCTCACCACGGCCGGAGAAGAACACCGGGGAGCTGTTTTTT
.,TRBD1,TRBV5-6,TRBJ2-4,CASSFGTGGPKNIQYF,TGTGCCAGCAGCTTTGGGACAGGCGGACCCAAAAACATTCAGTACTTC
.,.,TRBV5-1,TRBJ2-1,CASSLGSGSYNEQFF,TGCGCCAGCAGCTTGGGGTCCGGGTCCTACAATGAGCAGTTCTTC
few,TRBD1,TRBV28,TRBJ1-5,CASSPPQGAQPQHF,TGTGCCAGCAGTCCCCCGCAGGGGGCCCAGCCCCAGCATTTT
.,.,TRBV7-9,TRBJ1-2,CASSLAPSYGYTF,TGTGCCAGCAGCCTCGCGCCGTCCTATGGCTACACCTTC
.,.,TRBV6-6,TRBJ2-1,CASSSPGSRYNEQFF,TGTGCCAGCAGTTCCCCCGGGAGTAGATACAATGAGCAGTTCTTC
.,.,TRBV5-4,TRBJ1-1,CASSLGPGGFMNTEAFF,TGTGCCAGCAGCTTGGGGCCAGGTGGATTTATGAACACTGAAGCTTTCTTT
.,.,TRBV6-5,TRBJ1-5,CASSSVDSLNQPQHF,TGTGCCAGCAGTTCGGTCGACAGCCTCAATCAGCCCCAGCATTTT
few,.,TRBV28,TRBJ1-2,CASAGAYGYTF,TGTGCCAGCGCGGGGGCCTATGGCTACACCTTC
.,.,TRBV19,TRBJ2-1,CASSIVRSGQRTPYNEQFF,TGTGCCAGTAGTATAGTGAGGTCGGGACAAAGAACCCCCTACAATGAGCAGTTCTTC
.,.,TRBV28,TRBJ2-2,CASTGPNTGELFF,TGTGCCAGCACAGGCCCGAACACCGGGGAGCTGTTTTTT
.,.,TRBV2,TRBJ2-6,CASSLQGFGTGANVLTF,TGTGCCAGCAGCCTACAGGGTTTCGGCACTGGGGCCAACGTCCTGACTTTC
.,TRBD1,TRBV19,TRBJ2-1,CASRTGTGWHEQFF,TGTGCCAGTAGGACCGGGACAGGGTGGCATGAGCAGTTCTTC
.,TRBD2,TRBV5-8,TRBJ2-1,CASSLGLAGGLEQFF,TGTGCCAGCAGCCTGGGACTAGCGGGAGGCCTTGAGCAGTTCTTC
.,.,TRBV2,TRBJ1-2,CASSGTNYGYTF,TGTGCCAGCAGTGGAACAAACTATGGTTACACCTTC
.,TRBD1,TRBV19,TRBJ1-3,CASSPRTGGNTIYF,TGTGCCAGTAGTCCCCGGACAGGGGGAAACACCATATATTTT
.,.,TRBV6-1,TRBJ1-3,CASSEFHSQGNTIYF,TGTGCCAGCAGTGAATTTCACAGCCAAGGAAACACCATATATTTT
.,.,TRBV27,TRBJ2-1,CASSDRSSYNEQFF,TGTGCCAGCAGTGACAGGAGCTCCTACAATGAGCAGTTCTTC
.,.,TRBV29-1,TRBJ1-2,CSVGQVEGYTF,TGCAGCGTTGGACAGGTTGAGGGCTACACCTTC
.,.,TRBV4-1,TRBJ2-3,CASSQVQGPDTQYF,TGCGCCAGCAGCCAAGTACAGGGACCCGATACGCAGTATTTT
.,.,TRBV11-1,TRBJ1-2,CASSLSVGRANYGYTF,TGTGCCAGCAGCCTGTCTGTGGGCAGAGCTAACTATGGCTACACCTTC
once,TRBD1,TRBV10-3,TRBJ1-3,CAISPQRTGGRNTIYF,TGTGCCATCAGTCCTCAACGGACAGGGGGTAGAAACACCATATATTTT
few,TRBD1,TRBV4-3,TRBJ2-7,CASSQRTGSYEQYF,TGCGCCAGCAGCCAAAGGACAGGGTCCTACGAGCAGTACTTC
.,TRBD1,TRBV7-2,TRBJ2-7,CASSLVGQVTYEQYF,TGTGCCAGCAGCTTAGTGGGACAGGTCACCTACGAGCAGTACTTC
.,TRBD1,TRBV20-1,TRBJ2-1,CSASDDRGQFF,TGCAGTGCTAGCGATGACAGGGGACAGTTCTTC
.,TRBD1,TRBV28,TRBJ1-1,CASSYASTGAGEAFF,TGTGCCAGCAGTTACGCCAGCACAGGGGCGGGCGAAGCTTTCTTT
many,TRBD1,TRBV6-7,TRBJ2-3,CASSSREKTGSTDTQYF,TGTGCCAGCAGTTCCAGGGAAAAGACAGGGAGCACAGATACGCAGTATTTT
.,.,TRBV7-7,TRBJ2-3,CASSPNVGGGADTQYF,TGTGCTAGCAGCCCCAATGTTGGCGGTGGCGCAGATACGCAGTATTTT
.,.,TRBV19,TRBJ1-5,CASREGTQPQHF,TGTGCCAGTAGGGAGGGCACTCAGCCCCAGCATTTT
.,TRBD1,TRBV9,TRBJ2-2,CASSVASTGVTGELFF,TGTGCCAGCAGCGTAGCGTCGACAGGGGTGACCGGGGAGCTGTTTTTT
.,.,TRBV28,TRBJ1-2,CASNEGGNYGYTF,TGTGCCAGCAATGAGGGCGGGAACTATGGCTACACCTTC
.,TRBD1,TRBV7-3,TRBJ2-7,CASSPTEPDRTIYEQYF,TGTGCCAGCAGCCCGACCGAGCCGGACAGGACGATCTACGAGCAGTACTTC
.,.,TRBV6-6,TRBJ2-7,CASSPMGVDSYEQYF,TGTGCCAGCAGCCCGATGGGAGTCGACTCCTACGAGCAGTACTTC
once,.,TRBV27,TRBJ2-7,CASSFGANTYEQYF,TGTGCCAGCAGTTTTGGGGCAAATACCTACGAGCAGTACTTC
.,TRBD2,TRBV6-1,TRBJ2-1,CASSRAGGPYNEQFF,TGTGCCAGCAGTAGAGCGGGGGGGCCCTACAATGAGCAGTTCTTC
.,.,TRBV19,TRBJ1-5,CASNPGRQWGLNQPQHF,TGTGCCAGTAACCCGGGTCGACAGTGGGGACTCAATCAGCCCCAGCATTTT
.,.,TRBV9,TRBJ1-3,CASSPGGGPSGNTIYF,TGTGCCAGCAGCCCCGGGGGAGGCCCCTCTGGAAACACCATATATTTT